This passage covers 3 T cell receptor beta chains from one sample sequenced in a study of human T cells and chemical hapten exposure. Each CDR3 protein gets one entry after TCRdb re-called the RACE reads with MiXCR. The profile covers around 85,000 distinct CDR3 sequences, with under 15% appearing a single time and roughly 5.9% taken by the ten largest. The time point here: patch test 3, about 24 weeks after DPC sensitization. Treatment indicated: therapeutic diphenylcyclopropenone sensitization with weekly scalp DPC. Here the sequenced sample was whole blood, taken in connection with sensitization to the hapten diphenylcyclopropenone (DPC). Receptors were obtained from a woman between 45 and 65 years old with alopecia areata. Some clones in this sample may be carry-over from other donors' samples.

The chain combines TRBV20-1 with TRBJ2-3; D unresolved. Germline loops: CDR1 DFQATT, CDR2 SNEGSKA (reference sequence). Trimming stripped 5 bases from V and 0 bases from J, with 12 bases between. This CDR3 contains 14 residues. The DNA for the CDR3 is TGCAGTGCTGGATCAGCTGGGAGCACAGATACGCAGTATTTT. Its protein is CSAGSAGSTDTQYF.

This clonotype came up a few times. The chain's CDR3 is CASSLTRLGAPWGAFF. The CDR3 DNA reads TGTGCCAGCAGTTTAACTCGTCTGGGGGCTCCCTGGGGAGCTTTCTTT. The chain recombines TRBV27 with TRBJ1-1; D possibly corresponds to TRBD1 (6 bases). The CDR3 is 16 amino acids. The V and J ends lost 2 bases and 10 bases respectively, with 23 bases between them. Per germline, CDR1 MNHEY and CDR2 SMNVEV (reference sequence).

This clonotype was seen a handful of times. The V gene is TRBV10-3, the J gene TRBJ1-2; weak D call: TRBD1 (5 bases). V lost 6 bases and J lost 5, with 10 bases in between. Germline values: CDR1 ENHRY, CDR2 SYGVKD. The CDR3 contains 12 residues. CDR3 sequence reads: CAISRDSYGYTF. CDR3 coding DNA: TGTGCCATCAGCCGTGACAGTTATGGCTACACCTTC.